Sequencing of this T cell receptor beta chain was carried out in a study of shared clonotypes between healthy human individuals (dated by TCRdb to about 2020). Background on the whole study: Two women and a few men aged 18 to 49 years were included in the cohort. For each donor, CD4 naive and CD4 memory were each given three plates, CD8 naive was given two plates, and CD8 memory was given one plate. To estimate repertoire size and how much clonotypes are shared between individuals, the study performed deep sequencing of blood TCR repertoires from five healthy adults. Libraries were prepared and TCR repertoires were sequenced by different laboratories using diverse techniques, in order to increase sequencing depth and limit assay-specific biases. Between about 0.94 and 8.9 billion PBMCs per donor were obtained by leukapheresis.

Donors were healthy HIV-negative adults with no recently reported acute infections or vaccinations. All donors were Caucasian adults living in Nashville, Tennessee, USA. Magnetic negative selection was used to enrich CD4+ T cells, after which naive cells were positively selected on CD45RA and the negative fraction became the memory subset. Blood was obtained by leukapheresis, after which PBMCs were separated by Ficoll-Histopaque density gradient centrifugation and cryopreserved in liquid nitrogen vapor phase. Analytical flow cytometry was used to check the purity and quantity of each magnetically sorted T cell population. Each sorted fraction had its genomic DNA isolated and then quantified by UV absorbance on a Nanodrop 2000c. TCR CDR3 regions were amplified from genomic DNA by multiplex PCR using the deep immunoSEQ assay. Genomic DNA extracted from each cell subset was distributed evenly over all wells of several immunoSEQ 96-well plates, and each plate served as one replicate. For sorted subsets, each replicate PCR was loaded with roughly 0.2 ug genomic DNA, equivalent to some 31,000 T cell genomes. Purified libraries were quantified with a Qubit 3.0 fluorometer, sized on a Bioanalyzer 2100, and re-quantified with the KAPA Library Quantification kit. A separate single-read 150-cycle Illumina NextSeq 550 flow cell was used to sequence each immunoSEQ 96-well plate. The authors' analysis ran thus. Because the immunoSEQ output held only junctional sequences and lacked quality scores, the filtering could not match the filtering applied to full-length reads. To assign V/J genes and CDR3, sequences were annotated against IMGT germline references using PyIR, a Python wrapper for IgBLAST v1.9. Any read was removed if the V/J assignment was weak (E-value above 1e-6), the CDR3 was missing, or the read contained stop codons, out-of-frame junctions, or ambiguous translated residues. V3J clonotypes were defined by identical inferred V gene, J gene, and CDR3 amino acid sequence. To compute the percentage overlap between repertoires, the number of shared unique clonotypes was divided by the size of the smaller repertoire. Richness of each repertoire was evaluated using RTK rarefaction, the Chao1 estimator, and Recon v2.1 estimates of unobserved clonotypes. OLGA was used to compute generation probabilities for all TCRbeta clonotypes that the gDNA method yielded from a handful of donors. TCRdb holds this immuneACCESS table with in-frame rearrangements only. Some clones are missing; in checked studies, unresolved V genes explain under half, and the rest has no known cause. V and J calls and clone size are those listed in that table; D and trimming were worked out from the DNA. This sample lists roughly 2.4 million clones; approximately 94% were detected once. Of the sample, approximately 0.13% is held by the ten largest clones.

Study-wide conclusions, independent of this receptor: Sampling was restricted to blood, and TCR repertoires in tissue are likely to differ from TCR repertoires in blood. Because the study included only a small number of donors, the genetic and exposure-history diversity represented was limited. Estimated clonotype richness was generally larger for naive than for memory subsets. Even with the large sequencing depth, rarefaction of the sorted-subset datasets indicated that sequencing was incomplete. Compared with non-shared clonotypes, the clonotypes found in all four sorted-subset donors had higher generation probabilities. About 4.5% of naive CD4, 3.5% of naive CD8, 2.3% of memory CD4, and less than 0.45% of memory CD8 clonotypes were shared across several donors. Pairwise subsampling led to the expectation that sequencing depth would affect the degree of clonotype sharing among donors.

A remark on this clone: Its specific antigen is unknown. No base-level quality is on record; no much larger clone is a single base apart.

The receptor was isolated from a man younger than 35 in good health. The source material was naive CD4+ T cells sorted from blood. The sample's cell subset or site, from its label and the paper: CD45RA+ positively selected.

The CDR3 in this case is CATPPDRGVQDTEAFF. The nucleotide sequence is given as TGTGCTACCCCACCGGACAGGGGGGTCCAGGACACTGAAGCTTTCTTT. The chain was built from TRBV7-7 and TRBJ1-1, and TRBD1 aligns with 10 junction nucleotides. Reading from cysteine to phenylalanine, the CDR3 counts 16 amino acids. The kept DNA is CDR3 alone, 48 bases in frame from the first base. CDR1 and CDR2, per the germline V gene (reference sequence), are SSHAT and FNYEAQ.